What follows describes a single T cell receptor beta chain. Its matching antigen is unknown. A junction end diverges from the germline sequence, so it may reflect a read error. This sample was included in a study of identical twins. General study results and limits: For cord blood, abundant beta clonotypes had fewer insertions, unlike memory repertoires, which showed none. Rather than following the same donors, the conclusions depended on cross-sectional statistical analysis. For monozygotic twins, models underestimated out-of-frame TCR alpha sharing.

Template switching added a universal primer site, and cDNA bore unique molecular identifiers. One entry per CDR3 protein, called by TCRdb with MiXCR from the 5' RACE reads. The table lists 450,000 or so distinct CDR3 sequences, roughly an eighth of them singletons. This CDR3 has 13 residues. CDR1 SSHAT and CDR2 FNYEAQ come from the germline V gene (reference sequence). These data were likewise used in another study, on yellow fever vaccine responses in identical twins.

Sample: CD4+ T cells sorted from blood. This chain uses TRBV7-7 with TRBJ2-7, with D unresolved. The TCR originated in a woman aged 18-29 years in good health. The CDR3, as DNA: TGTGCTAGCAGCCGATCCACAAGGAACGAGCAGTACTTC. Amino acids: CASSRSTRNEQYF.